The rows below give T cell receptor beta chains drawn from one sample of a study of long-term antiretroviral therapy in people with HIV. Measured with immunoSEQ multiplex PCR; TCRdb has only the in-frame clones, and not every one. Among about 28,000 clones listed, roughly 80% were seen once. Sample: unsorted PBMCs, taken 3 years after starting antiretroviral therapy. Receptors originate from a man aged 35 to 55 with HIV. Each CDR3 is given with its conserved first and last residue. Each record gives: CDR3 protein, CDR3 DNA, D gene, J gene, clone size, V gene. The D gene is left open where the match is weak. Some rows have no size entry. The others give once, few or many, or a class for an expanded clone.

CASSEPSLGPNNEKLFF	TGTGCCAGCAGTGAACCTTCCTTGGGACCGAACAATGAAAAACTGTTTTTT	NA	TRBJ1-4	NA	TRBV6-1
CSVAAGGAYEQYF	TGCAGCGTTGCAGCGGGAGGGGCCTACGAGCAGTACTTC	TRBD2	TRBJ2-7	NA	TRBV29-1
CASSDGGGQPQHF	TGTGCCAGCAGTGATGGGGGCGGTCAGCCCCAGCATTTT	NA	TRBJ1-5	NA	TRBV6-1
CASSESHVTDTQYF	TGCGCCAGCAGTGAGTCTCATGTCACAGATACGCAGTATTTT	NA	TRBJ2-3	NA	TRBV10-1
CASSLQGATGYTF	TGTGCCAGCAGTTTACAGGGGGCGACAGGCTACACCTTC	TRBD1	TRBJ1-2	once	TRBV27
CASSQDGPSTMGGEQYF	TGCGCCAGCAGCCAAGACGGTCCAAGCACAATGGGGGGGGAGCAGTACTTC	TRBD2	TRBJ2-7	NA	TRBV4-1
CAIRTDWDSETQYF	TGTGCCATCAGGACGGACTGGGATTCAGAAACCCAGTACTTC	NA	TRBJ2-5	NA	TRBV10-3
CASSLDLVSNQPQHF	TGTGCCAGCAGCTTAGATCTGGTGAGCAATCAGCCCCAGCATTTT	NA	TRBJ1-5	NA	TRBV7-8
CASSQVSSSGSSYEQYF	TGCGCCAGCAGCCAAGTGTCGTCTAGCGGGAGTAGCTACGAGCAGTACTTC	TRBD2	TRBJ2-7	NA	TRBV4-1
CASSFPTGGRYYGYTF	TGTGCCAGTAGTTTCCCCACAGGGGGCCGGTATTATGGCTACACCTTC	TRBD1	TRBJ1-2	NA	TRBV19
CASSLAGAGELFF	TGTGCCAGCAGCTTAGCCGGCGCCGGGGAGCTGTTTTTT	NA	TRBJ2-2	NA	TRBV13
CASSPQGRTPLHF	TGTGCCAGCAGCCCACAGGGCAGGACACCCCTCCACTTT	NA	TRBJ1-6	NA	TRBV14
CASSQTGAIYEQYF	TGCGCCAGCAGCCAGACAGGGGCGATTTACGAGCAGTACTTC	TRBD1	TRBJ2-7	NA	TRBV5-1
CASSLLEGHSPEGTQYF	TGTGCCAGCAGCTTGTTAGAGGGGCACTCTCCTGAAGGGACCCAGTACTTC	NA	TRBJ2-5	NA	TRBV7-9
CASRVSSGSSGEANYGYTF	TGTGCCAGCAGAGTTTCCTCGGGGTCTTCGGGGGAAGCTAACTATGGCTACACCTTC	NA	TRBJ1-2	NA	TRBV2
CASRTIAGGGYNEQFF	TGTGCCAGCAGAACCATAGCGGGAGGGGGCTACAATGAGCAGTTCTTC	TRBD2	TRBJ2-1	NA	TRBV27
CSVGQGQETQYF	TGCAGCGTTGGACAGGGACAAGAGACCCAGTACTTC	TRBD1	TRBJ2-5	NA	TRBV29-1
CASSLGGYGYTF	TGTGCCAGCAGTTTAGGGGGCTATGGCTACACCTTC	NA	TRBJ1-2	NA	TRBV28
CASSEDRGMNEQYF	TGTGCCAGCAGTGAAGATCGGGGGATGAACGAGCAGTACTTC	NA	TRBJ2-7	NA	TRBV2
CASRAGTGLSEQYF	TGTGCCAGCAGGGCCGGGACAGGGCTTAGCGAGCAGTACTTC	TRBD1	TRBJ2-7	NA	TRBV2
CASSQGTGEAFF	TGCGCCAGCAGCCAGGGGACAGGTGAAGCTTTCTTT	TRBD1	TRBJ1-1	few	TRBV4-1
CASSLQPGQGTHNYGYTF	TGTGCCAGCAGTCTGCAACCGGGACAGGGGACCCATAACTATGGCTACACCTTC	TRBD1	TRBJ1-2	few	TRBV27
CASRDREGFNEKLFF	TGTGCCAGCAGGGACAGGGAGGGATTTAATGAAAAACTGTTTTTT	TRBD1	TRBJ1-4	few	TRBV2
CASSHETGKQFF	TGTGCCAGCTCGCACGAAACAGGGAAGCAGTTCTTC	NA	TRBJ2-1	NA	TRBV18
CASSLGGQDQPQHF	TGCGCCAGCAGCTTGGGGGGACAGGATCAGCCCCAGCATTTT	TRBD1	TRBJ1-5	few	TRBV5-1
CAWNRANTIYF	TGTGCCTGGAACCGCGCGAACACCATATATTTT	NA	TRBJ1-3	NA	TRBV30
CASSTGDRVTGELFF	TGTGCCAGCAGCACCGGGGACAGGGTGACCGGGGAGCTGTTTTTT	TRBD1	TRBJ2-2	once	TRBV9
CASTALLGSGELFF	TGTGCCAGCACCGCCTTGTTGGGCTCCGGGGAGCTGTTTTTT	NA	TRBJ2-2	NA	TRBV7-6
CSVETGISGYTF	TGCAGCGTTGAAACGGGGATAAGTGGCTACACCTTC	NA	TRBJ1-2	once	TRBV29-1
CASSLDRRYEQYF	TGTGCCAGCAGTTTAGACAGGCGCTACGAGCAGTACTTC	NA	TRBJ2-7	few	TRBV27
CASGWTAYGYTF	TGTGCCAGCGGCTGGACAGCCTATGGCTACACCTTC	NA	TRBJ1-2	NA	TRBV6-5
CASSSETGIGGAFF	TGCGCCAGCAGCTCCGAGACAGGGATAGGTGGGGCTTTCTTT	TRBD1	TRBJ1-1	NA	TRBV4-3
CASSNLQVPGSYTF	TGTGCCAGCTCAAATCTACAGGTACCGGGGAGCTACACCTTC	NA	TRBJ1-2	NA	TRBV18
CASSPPYGPYEQYF	TGTGCCAGCAGCCCCCCCTATGGGCCGTACGAGCAGTACTTC	NA	TRBJ2-7	NA	TRBV7-2
CASSLLWASGRALNSYEQYF	TGTGCCAGCAGCTTACTGTGGGCTAGCGGAAGGGCACTTAATTCCTACGAGCAGTACTTC	TRBD2	TRBJ2-7	NA	TRBV7-6
CASSGGSYYNEQFF	TGTGCCAGTTCGGGCGGGAGTTACTACAATGAGCAGTTCTTC	TRBD2	TRBJ2-1	NA	TRBV19
CAATGGRDEKLFF	TGTGCCGCGACAGGGGGGCGGGATGAAAAACTGTTTTTT	TRBD1	TRBJ1-4	few	TRBV10-3
CASSPLGLAGSLTDTQYF	TGCGCCAGCAGCCCCCTTGGACTAGCGGGAAGCCTCACAGATACGCAGTATTTT	TRBD2	TRBJ2-3	NA	TRBV4-3
CASSLGAYEQYF	TGTGCCAGCAGCTTAGGGGCTTACGAGCAGTACTTC	NA	TRBJ2-7	NA	TRBV7-2
CASSREGQQGGEDTQYF	TGTGCCAGCAGCCGAGAGGGCCAACAGGGGGGAGAAGATACGCAGTATTTT	TRBD1	TRBJ2-3	NA	TRBV5-5
CASGGPATGPSGANVLTF	TGTGCCAGCGGGGGACCGGCGACGGGGCCTTCTGGGGCCAACGTCCTGACTTTC	NA	TRBJ2-6	NA	TRBV2
CASSLRTSGPSTDTQYF	TGTGCCAGCAGCTTGAGGACTAGCGGACCGAGCACAGATACGCAGTATTTT	TRBD2	TRBJ2-3	NA	TRBV5-5